This T cell receptor (beta chain) appears in the sequencing data of a study of blood T cell repertoires in COVID-19. About the research overall: Both acute and convalescent COVID-19 samples were obtained from the United States, Italy and Spain. Sources were T cells, B-cell-depleted T cells, or PBMCs; the material itself was cDNA or gDNA.

This CDR3 is 15 amino acids long. V was clipped by 6 bases and J by 0 bases, with 14 bases between them. Looked up from germline, CDR1 is KGHSH and CDR2 is LQKENI. In the study's own analysis: Reference gene primer amplification yielded estimated nucleated cell counts. Measured with immunoSEQ multiplex PCR; TCRdb has only the in-frame clones, and not every one. For V, J and clone size, that table is used; D and trimming come from the DNA. In the table there are roughly 100,000 clones, more than 80% of which are singletons. The clonotype comes from a woman aged 55-69 years with acute or convalescent COVID-19. Sequenced input: peripheral blood. This chain uses TRBV18 with TRBJ1-1; D perhaps matches TRBD1 (6 bases). In DNA form, the CDR3 reads TGTGCCAGCTCCCCCAGGGGAGACTTGAACACTGAAGCTTTCTTT. Translated, it gives CASSPRGDLNTEAFF.